A single sample gave rise to the 28 T cell receptor beta chains below, sequenced in a study of regulatory T cells in long-lasting Graves disease. As to time point: persistent/refractory GD, antithyroid drugs over 5 years with positive TRAb. Scientists built the TCR library using RNA that was extracted from PBMCs. CDR3-region Arm-PCR and iRepertoire HTBI primers produced the TCR beta libraries. TCRdb processed the multiplex PCR reads anew with MiXCR; each CDR3 protein has one entry. This table has about 430,000 distinct CDR3 sequences, 21% appearing once. The source was peripheral blood mononuclear cells (PBMCs), collected when the disease was refractory, from a patient treated with antithyroid drugs. Receptors originate from a female donor with Graves disease.

Remarks on this clonotype: Being one base from a much bigger clone, this may be a read error. V usage is TRBV6-1 and J usage is TRBJ2-5, with D perhaps matching TRBD1 (6 bases). This CDR3 region has 15 residues. Germline V gene data show CDR1 as MNHNS and CDR2 as SASEGT. The ends were cut back, 8 bases at V and 2 bases at J, with 18 bases in the middle. CDR3 amino acids: CASGGPGQLQETQYF. The CDR3 DNA follows: TGTGCCAGCGGCGGCCCTGGACAGTTACAAGAGACCCAGTACTTC.

This clonotype was picked up many times. The rearrangement joins TRBV10-3 to TRBJ2-7; no clear D. CDR3 length equals 13 residues. V was clipped by 11 bases and J by 0 bases, with 14 bases between them. CDR1 is ENHRY and CDR2 is SYGVKD in the germline V gene. Here the CDR3 DNA reads TGTGCCGCCAGAACAGCTTCCTCCTACGAGCAGTACTTC. It specifies CAARTASSYEQYF.

CDR3 sequence: CASSLWTSDSNPAYNEQFF. The CDR3, as DNA: TGTGCCAGCAGTTTATGGACTAGCGACTCCAACCCAGCCTACAATGAGCAGTTCTTC. The chain carries TRBV28 and TRBJ2-1; 8 bases agree with TRBD2. Trimming cost V 0 bases and J 2 bases; bases outside gene matches: 12. The V gene's germline CDR1 is MDHEN and CDR2 SYDVKM. CDR3 length equals 19 residues.

This clonotype appeared a few times. The chain employs TRBV15 and TRBJ2-7; D is perhaps TRBD1 or TRBD2 (6 bases each). The germline gives CDR1 LNHNV, CDR2 YYDKDF (reference sequence). V was cut by 0 bases and J by 7 bases, with 19 bases left in between. CDR3 size: 16 residues. CDR3 in DNA: TGTGCCACCAGCAGAGAGGGGGGACACCTCAGCGGAGAGCAGTACTTC. Encoded protein: CATSREGGHLSGEQYF.

V gene TRBV7-3 combines with J gene TRBJ2-3, with a possible D match to TRBD1 (5 bases). The CDR3 runs 16 residues. Between the trimmed V and J ends, which lost 4 bases and 2 bases, there was a span of 16 bases. CDR1 and CDR2 (germline): SGHTA, FQGTGA. The CDR3 is CASSSWGGGATDTQYF. Here the CDR3 DNA reads TGTGCCAGCAGCTCCTGGGGCGGCGGAGCCACAGATACGCAGTATTTT.

This clonotype was recorded many times. The CDR3 here is CASRGPGGRDTEAFF. DNA for the CDR3: TGTGCCAGCAGGGGTCCAGGGGGGCGGGATACTGAAGCTTTCTTT. V is TRBV28 and J is TRBJ1-1, with 7 bases that match TRBD1. CDR1 MDHEN and CDR2 SYDVKM come from the germline V gene. There are 15 residues in the CDR3. The trim removed 6 bases at V and 5 bases at J, leaving 12 bases unmatched.

This chain uses TRBV12-3 or TRBV12-4 with TRBJ2-1; D uncertain. The V end lost 6 bases, the J end lost 7 bases, and 10 bases lay between the germline ends. The CDR3 has 12 amino acids. The CDR3 region has the DNA TGTGCCAGCAGCGAAGCTGAAAATGAGCAGTTCTTC. The encoded protein is CASSEAENEQFF.

This clonotype was observed many times. The chain carries TRBV11-1 and TRBJ1-6, with 9 bases that match TRBD1. From germline, CDR1 is SGHAT and CDR2 FQDESV (reference sequence). The V and J ends lost 5 bases and 4 bases, in that order; junction bases with no gene match: 3. This CDR3 comprises 15 residues. CDR3 DNA: TGTGCCAGCAGCGGACAGGGGCTTTATAATTCACCCCTCCACTTT. It is translated as CASSGQGLYNSPLHF.

For this clonotype: This likely traces to a read error, being one base from a far larger clone. Because the CDR3 is missing its conserved closing phenylalanine or tryptophan, this is likely a read error. The chain links TRBV2 to TRBJ1-2, with 7 bases identical to TRBD1. V shed 5 bases and J 1 base; nucleotides not matched to a gene: 7. The germline V gene encodes CDR1 SNHLY and CDR2 FYNNEI. The CDR3 totals 15 residues. CDR3 nucleotide sequence: TGTGCCAGCAGTTGGGACAGCAGTCTTAACTATGGCTACACCCTC. This gives the protein CASSWDSSLNYGYTL.

This clonotype has a handful of counts. The CDR3 here is CASSLAGQYQETQYF. CDR3 DNA: TGTGCCAGCAGCTTAGCGGGCCAGTATCAAGAGACCCAGTACTTC. This chain connects TRBV7-9 to TRBJ2-5, with D unresolved. Germline V lookup: CDR1 SEHNR, CDR2 FQNEAQ (reference sequence). Trimming took off 0 bases at V and 2 bases at J, with 10 bases between the two ends. There are 15 residues in the CDR3.

Many counts were recorded for this clonotype. The genes are TRBV27 and TRBJ2-5; 8 positions match TRBD2. The junction had 16 bases not matched to a gene; V was cut back by 5 bases and J by 5 bases. Germline V gene sequence: CDR1 MNHEY, CDR2 SMNVEV (reference sequence). The CDR3 runs to 17 residues. Here the CDR3 reads CASSDISGSGLKETQYF. The CDR3 DNA sequence: TGTGCCAGCAGTGATATCAGCGGGAGTGGACTAAAGGAGACCCAGTACTTC.

This clonotype was counted many times. V and J are TRBV28 and TRBJ2-7; TRBD1 might be the D (5 bases). V was clipped by 5 bases and J by 3 bases, with 5 bases between them. This CDR3 contains 11 residues. Germline V CDR1 and CDR2: MDHEN, SYDVKM. The DNA for the CDR3 is TGTGCCAGCAGTGACAGCTACGAGCAGTACTTC. Residues: CASSDSYEQYF.

This clonotype was seen repeatedly, ten times or more. The genes are TRBV12-3 or TRBV12-4 and TRBJ2-7, with D possibly matching TRBD2 (6 bases). Between the trimmed V and J ends, which lost 5 bases and 4 bases, there was a span of 15 bases. This CDR3 is 14 amino acids long. The CDR3 coding sequence is TGTGCCAGCAGTCGGGACTCCGGACCGTACGAGCAGTACTTC. Residues: CASSRDSGPYEQYF.

This clonotype occurred many times. The CDR3 loop reads CAWSVDSNQPQHF. CDR3 DNA: TGTGCCTGGAGTGTTGACAGCAATCAGCCCCAGCATTTT. The chain recombines TRBV30 with TRBJ1-5; no clear D. V lost 0 bases to trimming and J lost 1 base, with 4 bases between them. The germline V gene has CDR1 GTSNPN and CDR2 SVGIG (reference sequence). This CDR3 has 13 residues.

The chain employs TRBV20-1 and TRBJ2-7, with 9 bases identical to TRBD2. The CDR3 sequence is 14 residues long. The junction had 3 bases not matched to a gene; V was cut back by 1 base and J by 2 bases. Germline V gene sequence: CDR1 DFQATT, CDR2 SNEGSKA (reference sequence). The CDR3 here is CSARGPSGAYEQYF. In nucleotides, the CDR3 is TGCAGTGCTAGAGGTCCTAGCGGGGCCTACGAGCAGTACTTC.

This clonotype was found many times. The chain is built from TRBV3-1 and TRBJ1-5; TRBD1 might be the D (5 bases). Germline V lookup: CDR1 LGHDT, CDR2 YNNKEL (reference sequence). The CDR3 runs 14 residues. The V and J ends lost 1 base and 6 bases respectively, with 10 bases between them. CDR3 DNA sequence: TGTGCCAGCAGCCAAGGGCAGGGCGGTCAGCCCCAGCATTTT. Amino acid sequence: CASSQGQGGQPQHF.

This chain joins TRBV4-1 and TRBJ2-7, with TRBD1 matching 7 bases. The junction had 8 bases not matched to a gene; V was cut back by 4 bases and J by 5 bases. CDR3 length: 14 residues. Per the germline V gene, CDR1 is MGHRA and CDR2 is YSYEKL. Here the CDR3 reads CASSPRQGYNEQYF. DNA of the CDR3: TGCGCCAGCAGCCCTAGACAGGGTTACAACGAGCAGTACTTC.

This clonotype occurred many times. This rearrangement joins TRBV27 to TRBJ1-5; no firm D call. The CDR3 runs to 14 residues. The germline V gene encodes CDR1 MNHEY and CDR2 SMNVEV (reference sequence). Trimming took 8 bases from V and 1 from J, leaving 12 bases between them. CDR3 nucleotide sequence: TGTGCCAGCGGCTCGATTGAAAGCAATCAGCCCCAGCATTTT. This encodes CASGSIESNQPQHF.

V usage is TRBV20-1 and J usage is TRBJ2-3; D might be TRBD2 (6 bases). Germline assignment: CDR1 DFQATT and CDR2 SNEGSKA (reference sequence). This CDR3 has 17 residues. Trimming left V 3 bases short and J 2 bases short, with 21 bases between. The CDR3 DNA reads TGCAGTGCTAGGGTACCCTTGGGACTGGAATACACAGATACGCAGTATTTT. This translates into CSARVPLGLEYTDTQYF.

This chain uses TRBV5-4 with TRBJ1-3; no firm D call. Trimming left V 0 bases short and J 0 bases short, with 13 bases between. CDR1 and CDR2 from the germline V gene are SGHNT and YYREEE (reference sequence). This CDR3 contains 17 residues. The chain's CDR3 is CASSLALGSSSGNTIYF. The CDR3 DNA sequence: TGTGCCAGCAGCTTGGCCTTAGGTTCAAGCTCTGGAAACACCATATATTTT.

This clonotype was found many times. The chain uses TRBV11-2 and TRBJ1-5; D perhaps matches TRBD1 (5 bases). This CDR3 is built from 15 residues. The germline V gene encodes CDR1 SGHAT and CDR2 FQNNGV. The V end lost 5 bases, the J end lost 0 bases, and 11 bases lay between the germline ends. CDR3 nucleotides: TGTGCCAGCAGCCGGGACTCAATTAGCAATCAGCCCCAGCATTTT. Translated, it gives CASSRDSISNQPQHF.

V gene TRBV30 combines with J gene TRBJ2-7; 11 bases map to TRBD1. This CDR3 region has 14 residues. The germline gives CDR1 GTSNPN, CDR2 SVGIG (reference sequence). Trimming cost V 5 bases and J 6 bases; bases outside gene matches: 9. The CDR3 nucleotides are TGTGCCTGGGGTTCCGGGACAGGGGGATCCGAGCAGTACTTC. Its protein is CAWGSGTGGSEQYF.

This chain uses TRBV30 with TRBJ2-2; D ambiguous. V lost 0 bases and J lost 1, with 6 bases in between. Germline values: CDR1 GTSNPN, CDR2 SVGIG (reference sequence). The CDR3 has 14 amino acids. The CDR3 bases are TGTGCCTGGAGTGTGATGAAGAACACCGGGGAGCTGTTTTTT. Translating it yields CAWSVMKNTGELFF.

V and J are TRBV5-1 and TRBJ2-2; tentatively, D is TRBD1 (5 bases). This CDR3 is 15 amino acids long. V was shortened by 0 bases and J by 8 bases, with 14 bases between the two germline ends. Germline CDR1 SGHRS, CDR2 YFSETQ. DNA for the CDR3: TGCGCCAGCAGCTTGGCCGTGACCCAGGGAGGGGAGCTGTTTTTT. Protein sequence: CASSLAVTQGGELFF.

Only a few counts were recorded for this clonotype. The V gene is TRBV27, the J gene TRBJ1-4; 10 positions match TRBD1. The V gene end was trimmed by 4 bases and the J gene end by 6 bases; junction bases not matched to a gene: 5. The CDR3 covers 15 residues. Germline lookup yields CDR1 MNHEY and CDR2 SMNVEV (reference sequence). CDR3 DNA: TGTGCCAGCAGTTCCCAGACAGGGGGCGATGAAAAACTGTTTTTT. Translated, it gives CASSSQTGGDEKLFF. Full variable domain (outside the CDR3, taken from reference TRBV27 and TRBJ1-4): EAQVTQNPRYLITVTGKKLTVTCSQNMNHEYMSWYRQDPGLGLRQIYYSMNVEVTDKGDVPEGYKVSRKEKRNFPLILESPSPNQTSLYFCASSSQTGGDEKLFFGSGTQLSVL.

This clonotype appeared many times. This chain uses TRBV28 with TRBJ2-7; 8 nucleotides agree with TRBD1. This CDR3 contains 15 residues. Germline CDR1 is MDHEN and CDR2 is SYDVKM. V lost 4 bases and J lost 3; bases outside the gene matches: 8. The CDR3 spells CASSYYQGAVYEQYF. In DNA, the CDR3 is TGTGCCAGCAGTTATTACCAGGGGGCTGTCTACGAGCAGTACTTC.

V gene TRBV11-2 combines with J gene TRBJ2-3; 12 positions match TRBD2. Germline CDR1 SGHAT, CDR2 FQNNGV. V shed 6 bases, J shed 7 bases, and the junction held 5 bases outside the gene matches. The CDR3 sequence is 14 residues long. The CDR3: CASSPTSGRNTQYF. In nucleotides, the CDR3 is TGTGCCAGCAGTCCGACTAGCGGGAGAAATACGCAGTATTTT. Full variable domain (outside the CDR3, taken from reference TRBV11-2 and TRBJ2-3): EAGVAQSPRYKIIEKRQSVAFWCNPISGHATLYWYQQILGQGPKLLIQFQNNGVVDDSQLPKDRFSAERLKGVDSTLKIQPAKLEDSAVYLCASSPTSGRNTQYFGPGTRLTVL.

This clonotype was counted many times. The gene calls are TRBV28 and TRBJ1-6; TRBD1 matches at 11 bases. Trimming took 5 bases from V and 8 from J; bases not matched to a gene: 8. The germline CDR1 and CDR2 sequences are MDHEN and SYDVKM. The CDR3 covers 16 residues. CDR3 residues: CASSLQRGQGDSPLHF. The CDR3 region has the DNA TGTGCCAGCAGTCTTCAAAGGGGACAGGGGGATTCACCCCTCCACTTT.